These 24 T cell receptor beta chains originate from one sample sequenced in a study of immune characteristics of hereditary and idiopathic chronic pancreatitis. Clones were sequenced by immunoSEQ multiplex PCR, and TCRdb holds only the in-frame ones, with some missing. Found here are 11,000 to 15,000 clones, less than 75% of them singletons; the top ten hold over 12%. Total pancreatectomy with islet autotransplantation was the source of the chronic pancreatitis pancreas tissue. Material for sequencing was pancreas tissue with hereditary chronic pancreatitis. The receptors stem from a human donor with chronic pancreatitis.

This chain links TRBV28 with TRBJ1-5, with 8 bases fitting TRBD1. CDR1 is MDHEN and CDR2 is SYDVKM in the germline V gene. This CDR3 has 15 amino acids. J lost 5 bases, V lost 3 bases, and 6 bases had no gene match. The CDR3 DNA sequence: TGTGCCAGCAGTTTGCGACAGGGGTCCGATCAGCCCCAGCATTTT. It encodes CASSLRQGSDQPQHF.

This chain links TRBV24-1 with TRBJ2-2; 8 bases are shared with TRBD2. CDR3 length: 17 residues. The V gene end was trimmed by 0 bases and the J gene end by 3 bases; junction bases not matched to a gene: 5. Germline CDR1 is KGHDR and CDR2 is SFDVKD. The CDR3 here is CATSDLPGRADTGELFF. The CDR3 coding sequence is TGTGCCACCAGTGATTTGCCCGGGAGGGCGGACACCGGGGAGCTGTTTTTT.

The chain combines TRBV18 with TRBJ2-5; TRBD2 matches at 7 bases. This CDR3 region has 16 residues. V shed 3 bases, J shed 3 bases, and the junction held 10 bases outside the gene matches. The V gene's germline CDR1 is KGHSH and CDR2 LQKENI. In nucleotides, the CDR3 is TGTGCCAGCTCACCGCGGCCTGCTAGCGGAAAAGAGACCCAGTACTTC. Amino acids: CASSPRPASGKETQYF.

On this clone itself: An end of the junction differs from the germline gene, which may be a read error. The chain has TRBV7-8 and TRBJ2-7; tentative D call: TRBD2 (6 bases). There are 12 residues in the CDR3. Germline CDR1 SGHVS, CDR2 FQNEAQ. The CDR3 DNA is TGTGCCAGCAGCTTAGGACTAGGTGGGCGGGACTTC. As protein: CASSLGLGGRDF.

This clone was counted only a few times. The CDR3 DNA is TGTGCCACCAGCAGAGATTCAGGGGACAGTTCACCCCTCCACTTT. Protein sequence: CATSRDSGDSSPLHF. The chain is built from TRBV15 and TRBJ1-6; TRBD1 matches 7 bases. Trimming at V came to 0 bases and at J to 9 bases, leaving 5 bases not matched to a gene. The germline CDR1 and CDR2 sequences are LNHNV and YYDKDF (reference sequence). The CDR3 is made up of 15 amino acids.

The chain has TRBV15 and TRBJ1-2; no clear D gene. Trimming shortened V by 3 bases and J by 8 bases, and 13 bases separated the two germline ends. The CDR3 contains 13 residues. Looked up from germline, CDR1 is LNHNV and CDR2 is YYDKDF (reference sequence). The CDR3 bases are TGTGCCACCAGCAGTACCCGGGCGTCCGGCTACACCTTC. Encoded protein: CATSSTRASGYTF.

The J gene is TRBJ2-7, the V gene TRBV28; 7 nucleotides align to TRBD1. Germline CDR1 MDHEN, CDR2 SYDVKM. With V trimmed by 5 bases and J by 3 bases, 7 bases remained unmatched. This CDR3 comprises 14 residues. The CDR3 DNA reads TGTGCCAGCAGTCTAAGGGACAGTTACTACGAGCAGTACTTC. Residues: CASSLRDSYYEQYF.

The rearrangement links TRBV28 to TRBJ1-5; 7 positions match TRBD1. Germline assignment: CDR1 MDHEN and CDR2 SYDVKM. The CDR3 spans 15 residues. V lost 6 bases to trimming and J lost 5 bases; unmatched junction nucleotides: 10. Written as DNA, the CDR3 is TGTGCCAGCAGGTACCCCGGGACAGCGGATCAGCCCCAGCATTTT. Its translation is CASRYPGTADQPQHF. Full variable domain (missing parts from reference TRBV28 and TRBJ1-5): DVKVTQSSRYLVKRTGEKVFLECVQDMDHENMFWYRQDPGLGLRLIYFSYDVKMKEKGDIPEGYSVSREKKERFSLILESASTNQTSMYLCASRYPGTADQPQHFGDGTRLSIL.

Only a few counts were recorded for this clone. This chain uses TRBV6-2 or TRBV6-3 with TRBJ2-3; D gene unclear. Trimming left V 2 bases short and J 3 bases short, with 6 bases between. CDR1 is MNHEY and CDR2 is SVGEGT in the germline V gene. The CDR3 contains 13 residues. The CDR3 DNA reads TGTGCCAGCAGTTACAGGGAAACAGATACGCAGTATTTT. Translation: CASSYRETDTQYF.

The chain carries TRBV9 and TRBJ2-3; TRBD2 matches at 7 bases. CDR3 size: 17 residues. Germline V gene data show CDR1 as SGDLS and CDR2 as YYNGEE. V shed 3 bases, J shed 5 bases, and the junction held 15 bases outside the gene matches. The CDR3 sequence is CASSASPPGLRQDTQYF. The CDR3 region has the DNA TGTGCCAGCAGCGCCTCACCGCCGGGACTAAGACAAGATACGCAGTATTTT. Variable domain in full (rest from reference TRBV9 and TRBJ2-3): DSGVTQTPKHLITATGQRVTLRCSPRSGDLSVYWYQQSLDQGLQFLIQYYNGEERAKGNILERFSAQQFPDLHSELNLSSLELGDSALYFCASSASPPGLRQDTQYFGPGTRLTVL.

The V gene is TRBV6-2 or TRBV6-3, the J gene TRBJ2-7; 8 bases align to TRBD2. The ends lost 0 bases at V and 4 bases at J; junction bases unmatched: 2. Germline CDR1 and CDR2: MNHEY and SVGEGT. The CDR3 runs to 14 residues. CDR3 nucleotides: TGTGCCAGCAGTTACTCGACGGGGGGGTACGAGCAGTACTTC. Translated, it gives CASSYSTGGYEQYF.

The count of this clone is one. The CDR3: CASSQGTGDQHF. For the CDR3, the DNA is TGTGCCAGCAGCCAAGGGACAGGGGACCAGCATTTT. The chain combines TRBV3-1 (or the pseudogene TRBV3-2) with TRBJ1-5; TRBD1 agrees at 9 bases. The V gene's germline CDR1 is LGHDT and CDR2 YNNKEL (reference sequence). The CDR3 totals 12 residues. V lost 1 base, J lost 12 bases, and 1 base stayed unmatched.

CDR3 coding DNA: TGTGCCAGCTCTCAAAGGAGACAGGTTGAAGCTTTCTTT. Translation: CASSQRRQVEAFF. This sequence joins TRBV27 and TRBJ1-1, with a possible D match to TRBD1 (6 bases). CDR1 and CDR2 (germline): MNHEY, SMNVEV (reference sequence). The CDR3 runs to 13 residues. V lost 8 bases, J lost 7 bases, and 17 bases lay in between.

In its sample, this clone was seen a few times. The chain is built from TRBV7-9 and TRBJ1-1, with 7 bases fitting TRBD1. Germline-derived CDR1 and CDR2 are SEHNR and FQNEAQ (reference sequence). The V gene end was trimmed by 4 bases and the J gene end by 3 bases; junction bases not matched to a gene: 2. The length of the CDR3 is 13 residues. CDR3 sequence (DNA): TGTGCCAGCAGCTACAGGGGAGACACTGAAGCTTTCTTT. This sequence encodes CASSYRGDTEAFF.

The chain has TRBV28 and TRBJ1-6; 7 bases line up with TRBD1. The CDR3 is made up of 17 amino acids. Germline-derived CDR1 and CDR2 are MDHEN and SYDVKM. With V trimmed by 5 bases and J by 9 bases, 16 bases remained unmatched. CDR3 protein: CASSRPTGQAGSSPLHF. The DNA of the CDR3 is TGTGCCAGCAGTCGTCCCACAGGACAGGCGGGTAGTTCACCCCTCCACTTT.

The V call is TRBV27, the J call TRBJ2-1, with 11 bases lining up with TRBD2. The CDR3 contains 16 residues. Germline CDR1 reads MNHEY; CDR2 reads SMNVEV (reference sequence). Germline trimming cut 5 bases from V and 5 bases from J; bases unmatched to any gene: 8. CDR3 in DNA: TGTGCCAGCAGTAGGATAGCGGGAGGGCCGAACAATGAGCAGTTCTTC. Its protein product is CASSRIAGGPNNEQFF.

V and J are TRBV6-5 and TRBJ1-4, with unresolved D. CDR3 length: 13 residues. The V end was cut by 6 bases, the J end by 8 bases, with 13 bases between. Germline lookup yields CDR1 MNHEY and CDR2 SVGAGI. CDR3 in amino acids: CASSPDLGEKLFF. For the CDR3, the DNA is TGTGCCAGCAGCCCAGACCTCGGGGAAAAACTGTTTTTT.

This sequence joins TRBV30 and TRBJ1-5; 10 nucleotides match TRBD1. Germline CDR1 reads GTSNPN; CDR2 reads SVGIG (reference sequence). This CDR3 has 17 amino acids. Trimming took 3 bases from V and 5 from J; bases not matched to a gene: 13. Here the CDR3 DNA reads TGTGCCTGGAGCCCATCAAGACAGGGGGCTTTCGATCAGCCCCAGCATTTT. Translating it yields CAWSPSRQGAFDQPQHF.

V gene TRBV19 combines with J gene TRBJ2-7, with 12 bases that match TRBD2. From germline, CDR1 is LNHDA and CDR2 SQIVND (reference sequence). CDR3 length equals 15 residues. The junction had 3 bases not matched to a gene; V was cut back by 4 bases and J by 2 bases. In DNA form, the CDR3 reads TGTGCCAGTAGTACTAGGACTAGCGGGACCTACGAGCAGTACTTC. Its protein is CASSTRTSGTYEQYF.

This clone appeared a single time. V usage is TRBV18 and J usage is TRBJ1-2; D is perhaps TRBD1 (5 bases). This CDR3 has 12 residues. Between the trimmed V and J ends, which lost 5 bases and 4 bases, there was a span of 8 bases. The germline CDR1 and CDR2 sequences are KGHSH and LQKENI. CDR3 coding DNA: TGTGCCAGCTCAGCCGGGACCTATGGCTACACCTTC. Its protein product is CASSAGTYGYTF.

This rearrangement joins TRBV6-5 to TRBJ2-1, with TRBD1 matching 8 bases. V was clipped by 4 bases and J by 8 bases; unmatched bases: 10. Germline V gives CDR1 MNHEY, CDR2 SVGAGI. The CDR3 has 15 amino acids. The CDR3 protein is CASSSNQGARYEQFF. In DNA, the CDR3 is TGTGCCAGCAGTTCAAATCAGGGGGCGCGTTATGAGCAGTTCTTC.

This chain uses TRBV28 with TRBJ1-1, with no clear D. V gave up 6 bases and J gave up 0 bases, with 11 bases separating them. Germline V CDR1 and CDR2: MDHEN, SYDVKM. This CDR3 is 14 amino acids long. In DNA, the CDR3 is TGTGCCAGCAGCCGCCCGGTTATGAACACTGAAGCTTTCTTT. Its translation is CASSRPVMNTEAFF.

V and J are TRBV4-1 and TRBJ2-1; TRBD2 matches at 9 bases. CDR1 and CDR2 from the germline V gene are MGHRA and YSYEKL. Trimming cost V 4 bases and J 0 bases; bases outside gene matches: 10. The CDR3 contains 18 residues. CDR3 nucleotide sequence: TGCGCCAGCAGCCGAGGAGTAGCGGGAGTATCCTCCTACAATGAGCAGTTCTTC. Translation: CASSRGVAGVSSYNEQFF.

The CDR3 spells CATSRDIETQYF. The CDR3 DNA reads as TGTGCCACCAGCAGAGATATAGAGACCCAGTACTTC. The V gene is TRBV15, the J gene TRBJ2-5; D unresolved. Germline CDR1 reads LNHNV; CDR2 reads YYDKDF (reference sequence). The CDR3 totals 12 residues. Between the trimmed V and J ends, which lost 0 bases and 4 bases, there was a span of 3 bases.